The 30 T cell receptor beta chains below were found in one sample sequenced in a study of blood T cell repertoires in COVID-19. Libraries were prepared by immunoSEQ multiplex PCR; TCRdb keeps only in-frame clonotypes and omits some of them. The sample shows hundreds of thousands of clones, approximately 91% of them seen only once. The sample consisted of peripheral blood. These receptor sequences come from a woman in her 70s with COVID-19, enrolled during active disease.

The chain recombines TRBV29-1 with TRBJ2-3; D is perhaps TRBD1 (5 bases). V was pared by 4 bases and J by 5 bases, with 13 bases between. The CDR3 length is 13 residues. Germline V lookup: CDR1 SQVTM, CDR2 ANQGSEA. As DNA, the CDR3 is TGCAGCGTTGGGACCCTGGACATAGATACGCAGTATTTT. Protein product: CSVGTLDIDTQYF.

The gene calls are TRBV7-2 and TRBJ2-1; 10 bases align to TRBD2. Germline V gene lookup returns CDR1 SGHTA and CDR2 FQGNSA. The V and J ends lost 5 bases and 5 bases, in that order; junction bases with no gene match: 3. The CDR3 consists of 14 residues. CDR3 nucleotides: TGTGCCAGCAGCCTTAGCGGGGGGAACAATGAGCAGTTCTTC. Amino acids: CASSLSGGNNEQFF.

This chain's CDR3 is CASSVTSGGPNNEQFF. The CDR3 bases are TGCGCCAGCAGCGTGACTAGCGGGGGACCAAACAATGAGCAGTTCTTC. V gene TRBV5-1 combines with J gene TRBJ2-1; 12 bases align to TRBD2. V was clipped by 4 bases and J by 5 bases; unmatched bases: 7. CDR1 is SGHRS, CDR2 YFSETQ, per germline. This CDR3 comprises 16 residues.

This clone occurred a few times. The rearrangement links TRBV19 to TRBJ2-1; D perhaps matches TRBD2 (5 bases). The V end was cut by 2 bases, the J end by 0 bases, with 8 bases between. The CDR3 is 15 residues long. Germline-derived CDR1 and CDR2 are LNHDA and SQIVND (reference sequence). The chain's CDR3 is CASSILAYSYNEQFF. CDR3 coding DNA: TGTGCCAGTAGTATACTAGCTTACTCCTACAATGAGCAGTTCTTC.

The J gene is TRBJ2-1, the V gene TRBV5-4, with 7 nucleotides matching TRBD1. Looked up from germline, CDR1 is SGHNT and CDR2 is YYREEE (reference sequence). J lost 12 bases, V lost 0 bases, and 3 bases had no gene match. This CDR3 comprises 12 residues. CDR3 coding DNA: TGTGCCAGCAGCTTGGGAACAGGGGTGCAGTTCTTC. Translating it yields CASSLGTGVQFF.

This sequence joins TRBV29-1 and TRBJ1-1; no clear D gene. With 6 bases removed from V and 4 bases from J, the gap between germline ends came to 12 bases. CDR1 SQVTM and CDR2 ANQGSEA come from the germline V gene. This CDR3 contains 12 residues. CDR3 region: CSVVSGGTEAFF. CDR3 bases: TGCAGCGTGGTCTCGGGTGGCACTGAAGCTTTCTTT.

This sequence joins TRBV5-8 and TRBJ2-7, with 9 bases that match TRBD1. Trimming at V came to 5 bases and at J to 2 bases, leaving 8 bases not matched to a gene. Per the germline V gene, CDR1 is SGHTS and CDR2 is YDEGEE. The CDR3 is 15 residues long. Here the CDR3 DNA reads TGTGCCAGCAGGTCCGGGACAGGGACCCCCTACGAGCAGTACTTC. Translation gives CASRSGTGTPYEQYF. Full variable domain (outside the CDR3, taken from reference TRBV5-8 and TRBJ2-7): EAGVTQSPTHLIKTRGQQATLRCSPISGHTSVYWYQQALGLGLQFLLWYDEGEERNRGNFPPRFSGRQFPNYSSELNVNALELEDSALYLCASRSGTGTPYEQYFGPGTRLTVT.

This clone showed up just once. The chain employs TRBV9 and TRBJ1-3; TRBD1 matches 7 bases. Losses at the gene ends were 4 bases for V and 2 bases for J; bases not matched to a gene: 6. The CDR3 is 15 amino acids. Germline CDR1 SGDLS, CDR2 YYNGEE. The CDR3 DNA sequence: TGTGCCAGCAGCCCTGCGACAGGGACTGGAAACACCATATATTTT. Amino acid sequence: CASSPATGTGNTIYF.

The chain combines TRBV5-6 with TRBJ2-3; D remains unclear. Germline V gene data show CDR1 as SGHDT and CDR2 as YYEEEE. The CDR3 runs 13 residues. The V end was cut by 1 base, the J end by 7 bases, with 10 bases between. The CDR3 sequence is CASSLNDGYTQYF. The CDR3 nucleotides read TGTGCCAGCAGCTTGAACGACGGGTATACGCAGTATTTT. Full variable domain (rest looked up from reference TRBV5-6 and TRBJ2-3): DAGVTQSPTHLIKTRGQQVTLRCSPKSGHDTVSWYQQALGQGPQFIFQYYEEEERQRGNFPDRFSGHQFPNYSSELNVNALLLGDSALYLCASSLNDGYTQYFGPGTRLTVL.

This rearrangement joins TRBV6-1 to TRBJ2-5; D is possibly TRBD2 (6 bases). V was shortened by 1 base and J by 2 bases, with 11 bases between the two germline ends. The length of the CDR3 is 15 residues. CDR1 MNHNS and CDR2 SASEGT come from the germline V gene. CDR3 DNA: TGTGCCAGCAGTGAAGGGTCTAGCGTACAAGAGACCCAGTACTTC. Its protein is CASSEGSSVQETQYF.

V and J are TRBV7-9 and TRBJ2-2; tentatively, D is TRBD2 (5 bases). The CDR3 extends over 15 amino acids. The V end lost 5 bases, the J end lost 6 bases, and 16 bases lay between the germline ends. Germline assignment: CDR1 SEHNR and CDR2 FQNEAQ (reference sequence). The CDR3 nucleotides are TGTGCCAGCAGCCCCCTTGGCTTGCGGGCCGGGGAGCTGTTTTTT. Its translation: CASSPLGLRAGELFF.

This chain links TRBV12-5 with TRBJ1-2; 10 bases line up with TRBD1. CDR3 length: 13 amino acids. From germline, CDR1 is LGHNT and CDR2 FRNRAP. V lost 1 base and J lost 7; bases outside the gene matches: 0. The CDR3 sequence is CASGLGQGAGYTF. The CDR3 nucleotides read TGTGCTAGTGGTTTGGGACAGGGGGCTGGCTACACCTTC.

The CDR3 DNA is TGCAGCGCCCGGACAGGGGACTATGGCTACACCTTC. Protein: CSARTGDYGYTF. The chain recombines TRBV29-1 with TRBJ1-2; 9 bases agree with TRBD1. The length of the CDR3 is 12 residues. Germline lookup yields CDR1 SQVTM and CDR2 ANQGSEA. Trimming took 7 bases from V and 3 from J; bases not matched to a gene: 3.

The chain carries TRBV5-8 and TRBJ1-4; 7 bases are a match to TRBD1. From germline, CDR1 is SGHTS and CDR2 YDEGEE. The CDR3 runs to 16 residues. V was clipped by 5 bases and J by 4 bases; unmatched bases: 11. CDR3 coding DNA: TGTGCCAGCAGTACGGGTGCCGGGACAGATAATGAAAAACTGTTTTTT. This gives the protein CASSTGAGTDNEKLFF.

The V and J genes are TRBV5-4 and TRBJ1-1; D is uncertain. Deletions cut 4 bases from V and 5 bases from J, with 21 bases between. Germline CDR1 SGHNT, CDR2 YYREEE (reference sequence). The CDR3 covers 16 residues. For the CDR3, the DNA is TGTGCCAGCAGCCCCGGTATTCTAGTGGTGGGTACTGAAGCTTTCTTT. This gives the protein CASSPGILVVGTEAFF.

The rearrangement links TRBV9 to TRBJ2-6; weak D call: TRBD1 (5 bases). This CDR3 region has 16 residues. Germline V lookup: CDR1 SGDLS, CDR2 YYNGEE. V lost 0 bases and J 2 bases, leaving 9 bases between the germline ends. In DNA, the CDR3 is TGTGCCAGCAGCGTAGGAGAAGGGGCTGGGGCCAACGTCCTGACTTTC. This gives the protein CASSVGEGAGANVLTF.

The gene calls are TRBV7-2 and TRBJ1-3; 7 bases agree with TRBD1. This CDR3 region has 15 residues. V shed 0 bases, J shed 4 bases, and the junction held 3 bases outside the gene matches. Germline V gene sequence: CDR1 SGHTA, CDR2 FQGNSA. The CDR3, as DNA: TGTGCCAGCAGCTTAGCCAGGGGGTCGGGAAACACCATATATTTT. Amino acid sequence: CASSLARGSGNTIYF.

This clone is a singleton in its sample. This rearrangement joins TRBV18 to TRBJ2-1, with 15 nucleotides matching TRBD2. The CDR3 is 16 residues long. J was trimmed by 7 bases and V by 1 base; bases with no gene match: 2. Germline V gene lookup returns CDR1 KGHSH and CDR2 LQKENI. This CDR3 is CASSPQGLAGGNEQFF. CDR3 sequence (DNA): TGTGCCAGCTCACCACAGGGACTAGCGGGGGGAAATGAGCAGTTCTTC.

V usage is TRBV6-2 or TRBV6-3 and J usage is TRBJ1-6, with 7 bases matching TRBD1. This CDR3 comprises 14 residues. The junction had 6 bases not matched to a gene; V was cut back by 8 bases and J by 5 bases. Germline V gene data show CDR1 as MNHEY and CDR2 as SVGEGT. CDR3 coding DNA: TGTGCCAGCGGCCCGGGACAGCATAATTCACCCCTCCACTTT. It codes for CASGPGQHNSPLHF.

This chain uses TRBV5-4 with TRBJ1-2; 11 nucleotides align to TRBD1. Germline CDR1 SGHNT, CDR2 YYREEE (reference sequence). After removal of 3 bases from V and 1 base from J, the junction contained 5 bases not matched to a gene. The CDR3 has 16 amino acids. This CDR3 is CASSWRTGGLNYGYTF. The CDR3 DNA follows: TGTGCCAGCAGCTGGCGGACAGGGGGCCTTAACTATGGCTACACCTTC.

This clone is a singleton in its sample. The chain carries TRBV9 and TRBJ1-2; the D is unclear. The V end lost 3 bases, the J end lost 1 base, and 13 bases lay between the germline ends. Germline CDR1 is SGDLS and CDR2 is YYNGEE. There are 15 residues in the CDR3. CDR3 nucleotide sequence: TGTGCCAGCAGCGCCGTCGGTCGACTTAACTATGGCTACACCTTC. Translating gives CASSAVGRLNYGYTF.

This rearrangement joins TRBV27 to TRBJ2-7; D is undetermined. Trimming removed 6 bases from V and 5 bases from J, with 11 bases in between. The CDR3 is 12 residues long. Germline values: CDR1 MNHEY, CDR2 SMNVEV (reference sequence). CDR3 coding DNA: TGTGCCAGCAGCCAGTACCCTGACGAGCAGTACTTC. Translated: CASSQYPDEQYF.

J is TRBJ2-7 and V is TRBV5-1, with TRBD2 as a possible D gene (5 bases). Between the trimmed V and J ends, which lost 0 bases and 2 bases, there was a span of 9 bases. The CDR3 runs to 14 residues. Germline CDR1 and CDR2: SGHRS and YFSETQ. The CDR3 sequence: CASSLGADTYEQYF. CDR3 sequence (DNA): TGCGCCAGCAGCTTGGGAGCGGATACCTACGAGCAGTACTTC.

The chain recombines TRBV10-2 with TRBJ1-3; TRBD1 agrees at 10 bases. Trimming removed 5 bases from V and 4 bases from J; junction bases left unmatched: 5. CDR3 size: 15 residues. CDR1 is WSHSY, CDR2 SAAADI, per germline. The CDR3 is CASSRQGAGGNTIYF. Here the CDR3 DNA reads TGCGCCAGCAGTAGACAGGGGGCAGGGGGAAACACCATATATTTT.

The chain joins TRBV5-6 to TRBJ2-7; 8 nucleotides match TRBD1. The CDR3 covers 15 residues. Germline V lookup: CDR1 SGHDT, CDR2 YYEEEE. V was clipped by 4 bases and J by 3 bases; unmatched bases: 9. In DNA form, the CDR3 reads TGTGCCAGCAGCCCATTAGGACAGGGATTCTACGAGCAGTACTTC. Translation gives CASSPLGQGFYEQYF. Full variable domain (remainder filled in from reference TRBV5-6 and TRBJ2-7): DAGVTQSPTHLIKTRGQQVTLRCSPKSGHDTVSWYQQALGQGPQFIFQYYEEEERQRGNFPDRFSGHQFPNYSSELNVNALLLGDSALYLCASSPLGQGFYEQYFGPGTRLTVT.

This chain joins TRBV5-1 and TRBJ2-5, with 9 bases aligning to TRBD2. The germline CDR1 and CDR2 sequences are SGHRS and YFSETQ. The CDR3 is 15 amino acids. J lost 3 bases, V lost 0 bases, and 3 bases had no gene match. CDR3 residues: CASSLALAGEETQYF. The CDR3 nucleotides are TGCGCCAGCAGCTTGGCCTTAGCGGGGGAAGAGACCCAGTACTTC.

The chain has TRBV5-1 and TRBJ2-6, with TRBD1 matching over 9 bases. The junction had 12 bases not matched to a gene; V was cut back by 3 bases and J by 2 bases. Germline CDR1 is SGHRS and CDR2 is YFSETQ. The CDR3 consists of 19 residues. This chain's CDR3 is CASSSTTGGAFTGANVLTF. The DNA of the CDR3 is TGCGCCAGCAGCTCTACAACAGGGGGCGCCTTTACTGGGGCCAACGTCCTGACTTTC.

The chain has TRBV3-1 (or the pseudogene TRBV3-2) and TRBJ2-4; perhaps TRBD2 as D (6 bases). Germline assignment: CDR1 LGHDT and CDR2 YNNKEL (reference sequence). The CDR3 has 13 amino acids. Trimming removed 0 bases from V and 10 bases from J, with 10 bases in between. The CDR3 sequence is CASSQEGGRIQYF. The CDR3 region has the DNA TGTGCCAGCAGCCAAGAAGGTGGGAGGATTCAGTACTTC.

The chain employs TRBV5-6 and TRBJ1-4; D unresolved. Deletions cut 6 bases from V and 1 base from J, with 13 bases between. This CDR3 spans 15 amino acids. Looked up from germline, CDR1 is SGHDT and CDR2 is YYEEEE. The DNA for the CDR3 is TGTGCCAGCAACCAGAGAGGTCGAACTAATGAAAAACTGTTTTTT. It encodes CASNQRGRTNEKLFF.

The chain has TRBV9 and TRBJ1-2; 8 bases fit TRBD1. The CDR3 contains 14 residues. The V segment lost 0 bases and the J segment 4 bases; nucleotides outside the gene matches: 2. In germline, CDR1 is SGDLS, CDR2 YYNGEE. The CDR3: CASSVGQGIYGYTF. In nucleotides, the CDR3 is TGTGCCAGCAGCGTAGGACAGGGGATCTATGGCTACACCTTC.